This T cell receptor (beta chain) is from a study of T-cell reconstitution after alpha-beta-depleted transplantation in children. Notes on the study in general: Where some patients showed high TCRbeta diversity at day 60, it came from recipient T cells and thymic progenitors that had survived.

Preparing the TCRbeta library involved the use of unique molecular identifiers. TCRdb called the PCR reads again in MiXCR, with one record for every CDR3 protein. Of roughly 790,000 distinct CDR3 sequences listed, approximately 15% are singletons. This clonotype was counted a few times. Its antigen is still unknown. The sequence was obtained from a male patient between 10 and 17 years old who had a stem cell transplant for acute lymphoblastic leukemia, so the T cells may come from the graft donor. This specimen consisted of PBMCs, mostly from graft donor cells, obtained 360 days after TCRalphabeta/CD19-depleted stem cell transplant.

The CDR3 bases are TGTGCCACCAGCAGAGATCTACCCAGTTTCCACGAGCAGTACTTC. As protein: CATSRDLPSFHEQYF. This chain joins TRBV15 and TRBJ2-7; no definite D call. The V and J ends lost 0 bases and 5 bases respectively, with 14 bases between them. This CDR3 has 15 amino acids. Germline values: CDR1 LNHNV, CDR2 YYDKDF (reference sequence).